This TCR beta chain was captured by sequencing in a study of shared clonotypes between healthy human individuals. Germline V CDR1 and CDR2: SNHLY, FYNNEI. The CDR3 extends over 15 amino acids. Losses at the gene ends were 4 bases for V and 4 bases for J; bases not matched to a gene: 4. As originally analysed: ImmunoSEQ yielded junction-only sequences lacking quality scores, so filtering differed. The method was immunoSEQ multiplex PCR; TCRdb's version includes in-frame clones alone and lacks a portion of them. V and J calls and clone size are those listed in that table; D and trimming were worked out from the DNA. The table records 740,000 or so clones, 60% to 75% of them present only once. A remark on this clone: What it binds is not known. The identical CDR3 is also encoded by other nucleotide sequences in the sample.

General study points: Across a handful of donors, naive CD4 shared roughly 5%, naive CD8 more than 3%, memory CD4 about 2.4%, memory CD8 about 0.38%. Larger estimated richness was generally recorded for naive subsets relative to memory subsets.

Sequenced input: memory CD4+ T cells sorted from blood. As for subset: CD45RA-negative fraction. The TCR comes from a woman in her thirties in good health. This chain links TRBV2 with TRBJ2-3, with TRBD2 identical over 11 bases. In DNA form, the CDR3 reads TGTGCCAGCAGTGGCACTAGCGGGAGTCCAGATACGCAGTATTTT. Translation gives CASSGTSGSPDTQYF. Together with reference TRBV2 and TRBJ2-3, the CDR3 gives the full variable domain: EPEVTQTPSHQVTQMGQEVILRCVPISNHLYFYWYRQILGQKVEFLVSFYNNEISEKSEIFDDQFSVERPDGSNFTLKIRSTKLEDSAMYFCASSGTSGSPDTQYFGPGTRLTVL.